This T cell receptor (beta chain) was identified in a study of blood T cell repertoires in COVID-19. Some clones are missing from TCRdb's copy, which holds only in-frame ones; the method was immunoSEQ multiplex PCR. The data show some 33,000 clones, approximately 85% seen once. Germline-derived CDR1 and CDR2 are SGHRS and YFSETQ. The CDR3 has 14 residues. Germline trimming cut 0 bases from V and 5 bases from J; bases unmatched to any gene: 2. The sequence was obtained from a man aged 55 to 70 with active COVID-19. What was sequenced was peripheral blood. The V call is TRBV5-1, the J call TRBJ2-1, with TRBD1 matching 7 bases. CDR3 bases: TGCGCCAGCAGCTTGGACAGGGGAAACAATGAGCAGTTCTTC. Protein sequence: CASSLDRGNNEQFF. The whole variable domain, remainder taken from reference TRBV5-1 and TRBJ2-1, is KAGVTQTPRYLIKTRGQQVTLSCSPISGHRSVSWYQQTPGQGLQFLFEYFSETQRNKGNFPGRFSGRQFSNSRSEMNVSTLELGDSALYLCASSLDRGNNEQFFGPGTRLTVL.